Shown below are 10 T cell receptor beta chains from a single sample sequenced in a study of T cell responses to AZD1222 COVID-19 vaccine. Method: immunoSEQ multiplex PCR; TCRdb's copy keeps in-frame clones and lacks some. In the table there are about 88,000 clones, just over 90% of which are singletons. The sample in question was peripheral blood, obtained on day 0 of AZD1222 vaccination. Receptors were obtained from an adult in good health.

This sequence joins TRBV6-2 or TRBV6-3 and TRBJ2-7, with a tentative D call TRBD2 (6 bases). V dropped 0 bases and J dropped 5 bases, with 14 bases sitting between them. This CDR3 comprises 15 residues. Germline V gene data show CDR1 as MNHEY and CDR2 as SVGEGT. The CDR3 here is CASSYSMWRADEQYF. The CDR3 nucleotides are TGTGCCAGCAGTTACTCGATGTGGAGGGCGGACGAGCAGTACTTC.

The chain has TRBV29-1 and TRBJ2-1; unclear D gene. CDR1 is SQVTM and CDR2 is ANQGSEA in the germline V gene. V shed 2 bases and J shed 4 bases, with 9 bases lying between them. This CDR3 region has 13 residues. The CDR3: CSVESRNYNEQFF. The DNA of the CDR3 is TGCAGCGTTGAATCCCGGAATTACAATGAGCAGTTCTTC.

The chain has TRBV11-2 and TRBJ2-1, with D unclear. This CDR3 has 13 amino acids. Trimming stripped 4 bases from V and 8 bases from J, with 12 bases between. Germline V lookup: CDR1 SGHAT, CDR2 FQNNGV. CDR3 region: CASSSPSPDEQFF. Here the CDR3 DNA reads TGTGCCAGCAGCTCACCCAGTCCCGATGAGCAGTTCTTC.

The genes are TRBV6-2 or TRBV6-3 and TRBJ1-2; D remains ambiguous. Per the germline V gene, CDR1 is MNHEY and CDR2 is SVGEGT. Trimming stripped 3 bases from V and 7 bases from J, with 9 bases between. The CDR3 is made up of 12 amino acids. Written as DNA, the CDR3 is TGTGCCAGCAGTTATTTGCGGGGTGGCTACACCTTC. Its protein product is CASSYLRGGYTF.

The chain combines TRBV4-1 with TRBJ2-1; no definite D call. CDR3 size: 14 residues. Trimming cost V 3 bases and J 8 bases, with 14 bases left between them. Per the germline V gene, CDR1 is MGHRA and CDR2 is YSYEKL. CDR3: CASSHETGLDEQFF. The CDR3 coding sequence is TGCGCCAGCAGCCATGAAACGGGTCTTGATGAGCAGTTCTTC.

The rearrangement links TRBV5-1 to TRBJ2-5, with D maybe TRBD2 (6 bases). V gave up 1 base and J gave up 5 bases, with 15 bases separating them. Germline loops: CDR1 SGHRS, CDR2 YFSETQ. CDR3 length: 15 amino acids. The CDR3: CASSLTASVRETQYF. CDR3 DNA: TGCGCCAGCAGCTTGACCGCTAGCGTCCGGGAGACCCAGTACTTC.

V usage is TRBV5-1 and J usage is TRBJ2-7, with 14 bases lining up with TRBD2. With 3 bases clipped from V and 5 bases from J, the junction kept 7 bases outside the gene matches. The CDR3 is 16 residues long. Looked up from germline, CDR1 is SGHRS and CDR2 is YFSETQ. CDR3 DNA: TGCGCCAGCAGCTCGGTACCGGGACTAGCGGGAGACGAGCAGTACTTC. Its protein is CASSSVPGLAGDEQYF. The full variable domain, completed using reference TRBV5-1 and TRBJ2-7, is KAGVTQTPRYLIKTRGQQVTLSCSPISGHRSVSWYQQTPGQGLQFLFEYFSETQRNKGNFPGRFSGRQFSNSRSEMNVSTLELGDSALYLCASSSVPGLAGDEQYFGPGTRLTVT.

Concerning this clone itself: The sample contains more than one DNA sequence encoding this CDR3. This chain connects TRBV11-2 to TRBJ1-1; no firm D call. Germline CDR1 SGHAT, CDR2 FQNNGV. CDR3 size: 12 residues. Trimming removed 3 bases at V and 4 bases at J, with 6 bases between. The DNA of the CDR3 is TGTGCCAGCAGCTTGGGGTTCACTGAAGCTTTCTTT. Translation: CASSLGFTEAFF.

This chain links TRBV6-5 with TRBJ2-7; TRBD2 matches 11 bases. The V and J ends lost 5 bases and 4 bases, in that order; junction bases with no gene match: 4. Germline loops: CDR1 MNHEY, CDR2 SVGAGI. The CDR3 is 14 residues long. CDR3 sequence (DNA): TGTGCCAGCAGTCGACTAGCGGGACAATACGAGCAGTACTTC. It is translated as CASSRLAGQYEQYF.

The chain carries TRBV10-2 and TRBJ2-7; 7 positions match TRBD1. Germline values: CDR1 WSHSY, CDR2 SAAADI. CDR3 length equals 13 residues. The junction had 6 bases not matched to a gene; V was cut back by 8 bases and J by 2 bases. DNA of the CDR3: TGCGCCAGCGGGGACAGCCTGGCCTACGAGCAGTACTTC. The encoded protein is CASGDSLAYEQYF.